The 23 T cell receptor beta chains given below trace back to one sample, sequenced in a study of T cell responses to AZD1222 COVID-19 vaccine. Sequencing used immunoSEQ multiplex PCR; TCRdb keeps in-frame clones, though not all of them. The top ten hold approximately 2.3% of the sample, which has 150,000 to 200,000 clones, roughly 92% seen once. This sample comprised peripheral blood, obtained on day 0 of AZD1222 vaccination. The receptor source for this set is an adult in good health.

The chain carries TRBV4-1 and TRBJ1-6; unclear D gene. The CDR3 loop spans 17 amino acids. V lost 3 bases and J lost 0, with 12 bases in between. Germline CDR1 MGHRA, CDR2 YSYEKL. The CDR3 here is CASSHRTLSSYNSPLHF. In DNA, the CDR3 is TGCGCCAGCAGCCATAGGACTCTGAGCTCCTATAATTCACCCCTCCACTTT.

The chain is built from TRBV2 and TRBJ1-2; no definite D call. The CDR3 length is 12 residues. The germline V gene encodes CDR1 SNHLY and CDR2 FYNNEI. With 6 bases removed from V and 8 bases from J, the gap between germline ends came to 13 bases. CDR3 sequence: CASRSIREGYTF. The CDR3 DNA reads as TGTGCCAGCAGGTCGATCCGGGAGGGCTACACCTTC.

The chain is built from TRBV10-3 and TRBJ2-7, with 7 bases aligning to TRBD1. J lost 2 bases, V lost 7 bases, and 5 bases had no gene match. The CDR3 loop spans 13 amino acids. Germline V CDR1 and CDR2: ENHRY, SYGVKD. The CDR3 DNA follows: TGTGCCATCAAACCAGGGGGTCCCTACGAGCAGTACTTC. Protein: CAIKPGGPYEQYF.

The chain combines TRBV7-2 with TRBJ2-7; 9 nucleotides align to TRBD2. The trim removed 0 bases at V and 1 base at J, leaving 1 base unmatched. The germline V gene encodes CDR1 SGHTA and CDR2 FQGNSA. The CDR3 extends over 15 amino acids. For the CDR3, the DNA is TGTGCCAGCAGCTTAGCTAGCGGGGGATCCTACGAGCAGTACTTC. It yields the protein CASSLASGGSYEQYF.

This clone was found once. The chain couples TRBV6-5 to TRBJ1-1; no reliable D call. This CDR3 is 12 amino acids long. With 5 bases removed from V and 6 bases from J, the gap between germline ends came to 10 bases. The germline V gene encodes CDR1 MNHEY and CDR2 SVGAGI. The CDR3 DNA is TGTGCCAGCAGTCCCGACGGACCTGAAGCTTTCTTT. Protein sequence: CASSPDGPEAFF.

This clone was detected once. The genes are TRBV29-1 and TRBJ1-2; D call uncertain. The V gene lost 4 bases and the J gene lost 4 bases, with 7 bases spanning the gap. Germline V lookup: CDR1 SQVTM, CDR2 ANQGSEA. This CDR3 comprises 11 residues. The CDR3 spells CSVADGYGYTF. The CDR3 bases are TGCAGCGTTGCAGATGGCTATGGCTACACCTTC. Supplemented by reference TRBV29-1 and TRBJ1-2, the full variable domain reads SAVISQKPSRDICQRGTSLTIQCQVDSQVTMMFWYRQQPGQSLTLIATANQGSEATYESGFVIDKFPISRPNLTFSTLTVSNMSPEDSSIYLCSVADGYGYTFGSGTRLTVV.

V gene TRBV18 combines with J gene TRBJ2-1; D might be TRBD2 (5 bases). This CDR3 comprises 16 residues. Deletions cut 2 bases from V and 0 bases from J, with 11 bases between. Germline V CDR1 and CDR2: KGHSH, LQKENI. CDR3 sequence (DNA): TGTGCCAGCTCACCATCCCCGGGAAACTCCTACAATGAGCAGTTCTTC. It is translated as CASSPSPGNSYNEQFF.

V gene TRBV6-2 or TRBV6-3 combines with J gene TRBJ2-3; D is ambiguous. CDR3 size: 12 residues. Per the germline V gene, CDR1 is MNHEY and CDR2 is SVGEGT. V dropped 6 bases and J dropped 2 bases, with 6 bases sitting between them. The CDR3 DNA reads TGTGCCAGCAGCCCAACCACAGATACGCAGTATTTT. It is translated as CASSPTTDTQYF.

The chain uses TRBV3-1 (or the pseudogene TRBV3-2) and TRBJ2-2; TRBD1 agrees at 9 bases. Looked up from germline, CDR1 is LGHDT and CDR2 is YNNKEL (reference sequence). CDR3 length: 15 amino acids. Trimming cost V 4 bases and J 3 bases; bases outside gene matches: 3. The CDR3 sequence is CASSPRQGDTGELFF. Here the CDR3 DNA reads TGTGCCAGCAGCCCGAGACAGGGGGACACCGGGGAGCTGTTTTTT.

The chain employs TRBV7-9 and TRBJ2-1, with D possibly being TRBD2 (6 bases). This CDR3 spans 15 amino acids. Per germline, CDR1 SEHNR and CDR2 FQNEAQ (reference sequence). Trimming removed 7 bases from V and 0 bases from J, with 13 bases in between. CDR3 DNA: TGTGCCAGCATCAAACGGGGGAGCTCCTACAATGAGCAGTTCTTC. Amino acid sequence: CASIKRGSSYNEQFF.

This clone occurred a few times. The chain recombines TRBV25-1 with TRBJ2-2; maybe TRBD1 (6 bases). The CDR3 sequence is 17 residues long. CDR1 is MGHDK, CDR2 SYGVNS, per germline. Trimming stripped 3 bases from V and 6 bases from J, with 20 bases between. CDR3 DNA sequence: TGTGCCAGCAGTGATGTAAGAGGGACACCGGATGCCGGGGAGCTGTTTTTT. This translates into CASSDVRGTPDAGELFF.

The rearrangement uses TRBV7-9 and TRBJ1-2, with 11 bases identical to TRBD1. V shed 5 bases and J 8 bases; nucleotides not matched to a gene: 4. The length of the CDR3 is 13 residues. The germline V gene encodes CDR1 SEHNR and CDR2 FQNEAQ (reference sequence). In nucleotides, the CDR3 is TGTGCCAGCAGCCGGACAGGGGGCGAGGGCTACACCTTC. Amino acids: CASSRTGGEGYTF.

J is TRBJ1-3 and V is TRBV5-1, with D uncertain. Germline V gene lookup returns CDR1 SGHRS and CDR2 YFSETQ. The CDR3 consists of 15 residues. Trimming stripped 5 bases from V and 0 bases from J, with 12 bases between. The CDR3 spells CASRVDQSSGNTIYF. For the CDR3, the DNA is TGCGCCAGCAGGGTAGATCAAAGCTCTGGAAACACCATATATTTT.

This clone has a handful of counts. V and J are TRBV30 and TRBJ2-7, with TRBD2 matching over 10 bases. The CDR3 consists of 14 residues. Germline values: CDR1 GTSNPN, CDR2 SVGIG (reference sequence). V gave up 8 bases and J gave up 0 bases; unmatched junction bases: 7. CDR3 loop: CAPSGTSDSYEQYF. DNA for the CDR3: TGTGCCCCTAGCGGGACTAGCGACTCCTACGAGCAGTACTTC.

This clone was detected once. The chain has TRBV28 and TRBJ1-2, with TRBD1 matching over 8 bases. The CDR3 extends over 14 amino acids. J was trimmed by 8 bases and V by 1 base; bases with no gene match: 6. Germline V CDR1 and CDR2: MDHEN, SYDVKM. CDR3 in DNA: TGTGCCAGCAGTTTATACCCTTGGACAGGGGGCTACACCTTC. It translates to CASSLYPWTGGYTF.

With regard to this clone: Sequence at one end of the junction differs from germline and may be a read error. The V call is TRBV4-2, the J call TRBJ2-1; 8 bases line up with TRBD2. This CDR3 is 15 amino acids long. The germline V gene encodes CDR1 LGHNA and CDR2 YNFKEQ. The DNA of the CDR3 is TGTGCCAGCAGTCAAGCGGGACTAGACTACAATGAGCAGTTCTTC. Encoded protein: CASSQAGLDYNEQFF.

The chain joins TRBV27 to TRBJ2-1, with 10 bases identical to TRBD2. The CDR3 covers 15 residues. V lost 6 bases, J lost 2 bases, and 4 bases stayed unmatched. CDR1 is MNHEY and CDR2 is SMNVEV in the germline V gene (reference sequence). Here the CDR3 reads CASSLAGVPYNEQFF. CDR3 DNA: TGTGCCAGCAGCCTAGCGGGGGTTCCCTACAATGAGCAGTTCTTC.

The chain employs TRBV5-1 and TRBJ1-5, with 12 bases matching TRBD1. J lost 7 bases, V lost 4 bases, and 6 bases had no gene match. Germline V CDR1 and CDR2: SGHRS, YFSETQ. This CDR3 region has 15 residues. The CDR3 is CASSEGQGALQPQHF. CDR3 sequence (DNA): TGCGCCAGCAGCGAGGGACAGGGGGCATTACAGCCCCAGCATTTT.

The CDR3 sequence is CASSLYQGDWDSPLHF. CDR3 bases: TGTGCCAGCAGCTTGTATCAGGGAGATTGGGATTCACCCCTCCACTTT. The chain links TRBV5-8 to TRBJ1-6, with D tentatively TRBD1 (5 bases). The germline V gene encodes CDR1 SGHTS and CDR2 YDEGEE. The CDR3 length is 16 residues. V lost 1 base, J lost 8 bases, and 16 bases lay in between.

The V and J genes are TRBV29-1 and TRBJ2-7, with 7 positions matching TRBD1. CDR3 length: 12 residues. Trimming removed 6 bases from V and 6 bases from J; junction bases left unmatched: 8. Germline CDR1 and CDR2: SQVTM and ANQGSEA. CDR3 nucleotide sequence: TGCAGCGTCGCCCAAACAGGGGTCGAGCAGTACTTC. Protein: CSVAQTGVEQYF.

The chain combines TRBV3-1 (or the pseudogene TRBV3-2) with TRBJ1-5; no firm D call. CDR3 length equals 13 residues. Germline CDR1 reads LGHDT; CDR2 reads YNNKEL (reference sequence). Trimming cost V 0 bases and J 6 bases, with 6 bases left between them. CDR3 nucleotides: TGTGCCAGCAGCCAAGAGAGCGGTCAGCCCCAGCATTTT. It is translated as CASSQESGQPQHF.

The chain joins TRBV7-3 to TRBJ2-1; D possibly corresponds to TRBD1 (5 bases). Germline-derived CDR1 and CDR2 are SGHTA and FQGTGA. Between the trimmed V and J ends, which lost 6 bases and 0 bases, there was a span of 18 bases. The CDR3 runs to 17 residues. The CDR3 DNA is TGTGCCAGCAGTCCCGATGGGGCTACCAGCTCCTACAATGAGCAGTTCTTC. Protein sequence: CASSPDGATSSYNEQFF.

CDR3 region: CASSIGPSLGGLAKNIQYF. The DNA of the CDR3 is TGTGCCAGTAGTATTGGCCCGTCGCTAGGGGGACTAGCCAAAAACATTCAGTACTTC. This chain links TRBV19 with TRBJ2-4; D possibly matches TRBD1 or TRBD2 (6 bases each). The CDR3 extends over 19 amino acids. V lost 3 bases to trimming and J lost 0 bases, with 21 bases between them. Germline V lookup: CDR1 LNHDA, CDR2 SQIVND (reference sequence).